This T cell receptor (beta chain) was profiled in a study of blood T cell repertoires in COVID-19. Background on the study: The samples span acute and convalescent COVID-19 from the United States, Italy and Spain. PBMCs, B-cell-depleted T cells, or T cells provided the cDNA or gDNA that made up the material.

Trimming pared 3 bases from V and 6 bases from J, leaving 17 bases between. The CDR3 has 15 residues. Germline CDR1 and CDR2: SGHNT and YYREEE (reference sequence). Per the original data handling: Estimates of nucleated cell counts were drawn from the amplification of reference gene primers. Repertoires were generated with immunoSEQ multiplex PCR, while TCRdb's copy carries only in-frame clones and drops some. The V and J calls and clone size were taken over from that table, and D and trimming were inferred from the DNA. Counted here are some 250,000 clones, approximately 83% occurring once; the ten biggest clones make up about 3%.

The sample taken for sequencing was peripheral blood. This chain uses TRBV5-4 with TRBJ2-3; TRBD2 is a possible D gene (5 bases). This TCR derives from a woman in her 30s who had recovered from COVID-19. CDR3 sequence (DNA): TGTGCCAGCAGCTCCGGGGTCAACAAACCGGATACGCAGTATTTT. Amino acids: CASSSGVNKPDTQYF.